This T cell receptor beta chain was sequenced for a study of T cell responses to AZD1222 COVID-19 vaccine listed by TCRdb under 2021. Looking at the study overall: AZD1222 recipients with second doses at about 4 weeks or about 12 weeks were pooled, because spike-specific TCR depth and breadth did not differ between schedules. A total of approximately 240 trial participants underwent TCR sequencing, of whom roughly 210 received two doses of AZD1222 and about 25 received two doses of the MenACWY control vaccine. Trial participants were enrolled by age into subgroups of 18-55, 56-69 and 70-plus years, and around 150, 28 and 57 TCR-sequenced participants, respectively, were included in these subgroups. Study-wide findings and limitations: Epitopes outside the regions mutated in the B.1.351 and B.1.1.7 variants were reportedly recognized by nearly half of the unique spike-specific TCRs. After two AZD1222 doses, both the breadth and the depth of spike-specific TCRs were significantly higher than at day 0 and than in MenACWY recipients. Because no day 14 peak-response samples were available, the repertoires could be characterized only after the peak T cell response. The 56-69-year group was small, and its depth increase did not reach significance, likely because of low power. The whole spike protein was spanned by vaccine-associated CD4 TCRs, and dominant responses were seen in regions 160-218 and 743-854. Participants were mostly white British and included more females than males, and it was suggested by the authors that clonal diversity may have been underestimated. Only six AZD1222 recipients were SARS-CoV-2 seropositive at baseline, limiting conclusions about previously exposed vaccinees.

The germline V gene yields MGHRA for CDR1 and YSYEKL for CDR2. V is clipped by 0 bases and J by 8 bases, and the sequence between their germline boundaries is 13 bases long. The CDR3 sequence holds 15 residues, the cysteine and phenylalanine included. This entry keeps only the CDR3 DNA: 45 bases, framed from base 1. The CDR3 regions of human TCRbeta chains were analyzed by immunosequencing. Per the original workflow: Repertoire TCRs were checked for matches against a reference library of SARS-CoV-2-specific TCRs that had been generated using the MIRA antigen-specificity platform. Breadth was defined as the fraction of unique TCRs that were SARS-CoV-2-associated. Depth was defined as the fraction of total T cells that were SARS-CoV-2-associated. Each spike-specific TCR was assigned to its reactive spike region and to a CD4 or CD8 class using the MIRA data. Log10-transformed breadth and depth values were compared by one-way ANOVA with Sidak's multiple comparisons tests. Drawn from immuneACCESS, this table holds only the in-frame rearrangements with V and J called that TCRdb kept. Clones are partly lost; checked studies trace under half to an unresolved V gene and leave the rest unexplained. V and J calls and clone size are as listed in that table; D and trimming were resolved from the DNA. The sample records about 100,000 clones, 87% of which are singletons. The ten largest clones take up under 3.5% of the sample.

The sample's time point, from its label and the paper: baseline before first vaccination. Vaccinee samples came from UK trials COV001 and COV002, including a single-blind randomized controlled phase 2/3 trial of AZD1222 (ChAdOx1 nCoV-19) in healthy adults. For TCRbeta chain sequencing, PBMC samples were collected from trial participants at day 0 and at day 28 after the second dose. On this clone: Its recognized antigen is unknown. Per-nucleotide qualities are absent, and no much larger clonotype sits a single base away.

The sample here was peripheral blood, taken on day 0 of AZD1222 vaccination. The sequence was obtained from an adult in good health. The rearranged chain carries TRBV4-1 and TRBJ1-4; TRBD1 is perhaps the D gene, given 6 matching bases. This receptor has the CDR3 CASSQEAGVGEKLFF. The nucleotide sequence is given as TGCGCCAGCAGCCAAGAGGCAGGGGTAGGAGAAAAACTGTTTTTT.